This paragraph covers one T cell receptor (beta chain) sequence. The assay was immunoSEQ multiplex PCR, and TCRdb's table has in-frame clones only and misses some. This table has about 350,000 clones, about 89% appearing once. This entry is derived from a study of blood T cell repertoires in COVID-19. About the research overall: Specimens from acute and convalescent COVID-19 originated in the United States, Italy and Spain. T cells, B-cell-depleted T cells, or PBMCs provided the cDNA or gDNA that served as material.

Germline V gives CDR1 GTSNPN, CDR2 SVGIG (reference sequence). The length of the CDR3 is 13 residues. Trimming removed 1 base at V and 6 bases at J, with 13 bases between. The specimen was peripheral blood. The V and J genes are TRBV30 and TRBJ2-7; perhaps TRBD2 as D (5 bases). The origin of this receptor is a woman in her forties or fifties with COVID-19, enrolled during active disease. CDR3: CAWSAEIRGEQYF. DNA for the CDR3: TGTGCCTGGAGTGCGGAAATCCGGGGCGAGCAGTACTTC.